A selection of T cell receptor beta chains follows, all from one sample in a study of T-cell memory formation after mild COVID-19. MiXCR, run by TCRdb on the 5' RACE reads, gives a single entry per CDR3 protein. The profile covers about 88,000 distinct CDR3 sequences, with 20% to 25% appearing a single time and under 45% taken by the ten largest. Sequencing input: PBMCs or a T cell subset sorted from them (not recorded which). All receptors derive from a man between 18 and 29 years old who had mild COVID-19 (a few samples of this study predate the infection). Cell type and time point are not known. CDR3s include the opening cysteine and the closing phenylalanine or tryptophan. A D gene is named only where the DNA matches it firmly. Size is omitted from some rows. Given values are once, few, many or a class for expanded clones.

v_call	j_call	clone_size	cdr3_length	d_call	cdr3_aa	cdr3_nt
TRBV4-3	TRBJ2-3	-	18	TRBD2	CASSQAFGGGQTLDTQYF	TGCGCCAGCAGCCAAGCGTTCGGCGGGGGGCAAACCCTAGATACGCAGTATTTT
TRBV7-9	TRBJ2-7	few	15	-	CASSSPRVGPYEQYF	TGTGCCAGCAGCTCCCCAAGGGTGGGACCCTACGAGCAGTACTTC
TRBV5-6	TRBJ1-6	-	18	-	CASTMGGLESSYNSPLHF	TGTGCCAGCACCATGGGGGGTTTGGAGAGCTCCTATAATTCACCCCTCCACTTT
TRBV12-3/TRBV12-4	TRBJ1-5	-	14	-	CASSSRRVDQPQHF	TGTGCCAGCAGTTCGCGCAGGGTTGATCAGCCCCAGCATTTT
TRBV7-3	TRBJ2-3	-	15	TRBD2	CASMRRGEATDTQYF	TGTGCCAGCATGAGGCGGGGGGAGGCCACAGATACGCAGTATTTT
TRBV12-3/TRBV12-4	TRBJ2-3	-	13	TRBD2	CASKAGGTDTQYF	TGTGCCAGCAAAGCCGGGGGGACAGATACGCAGTATTTT
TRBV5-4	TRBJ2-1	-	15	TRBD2	CASSWEGRAKDEQFF	TGTGCCAGCAGCTGGGAGGGGAGGGCCAAGGATGAGCAGTTCTTC
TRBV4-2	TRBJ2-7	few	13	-	CASSQTTIYEQYF	TGTGCCAGCAGCCAAACGACAATCTACGAGCAGTACTTC
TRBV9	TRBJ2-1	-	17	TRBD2	CASSVVPGLAGDNEQFF	TGTGCCAGCAGCGTAGTGCCGGGACTAGCGGGAGACAATGAGCAGTTCTTC
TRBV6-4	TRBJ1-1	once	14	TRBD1	CASSTGDGSTEAFF	TGTGCCAGCAGTACAGGGGATGGGAGCACTGAAGCTTTCTTT